A single sample gave rise to the 8 T cell receptor beta chains below, sequenced in a study of memory CD4+ T cells and cytomegalovirus serostatus. Assay: immunoSEQ multiplex PCR; the TCRdb copy retains only in-frame clones and omits some. The sample has roughly 28,000 clones, about 70% seen once. Single viable CD3+CD4+CD8-CD45RO+ cells were sorted as the memory CD4+ T cells. The specimen sequenced was memory CD4+ T cells from blood. Receptor source: an adult in good health and CMV-seronegative.

V gene TRBV2 combines with J gene TRBJ2-3; no clear D. The V gene's germline CDR1 is SNHLY and CDR2 FYNNEI. This CDR3 contains 13 residues. Trimming stripped 5 bases from V and 2 bases from J, with 8 bases between. The CDR3, as DNA: TGTGCCAGCAGTTGGGATCCCACAGATACGCAGTATTTT. Its translation is CASSWDPTDTQYF.

The CDR3 protein is CASSLGGNSYNEQFF. The CDR3 DNA is TGTGCCAGCAGCTTAGGAGGGAACTCCTACAATGAGCAGTTCTTC. The chain joins TRBV7-2 to TRBJ2-1; a possible D gene is TRBD2 (5 bases). The ends were cut back, 1 base at V and 0 bases at J, with 7 bases in the middle. CDR3 length: 15 residues. CDR1 and CDR2 (germline): SGHTA, FQGNSA.

The chain has TRBV4-3 and TRBJ2-7; 11 bases match TRBD2. Germline V gene lookup returns CDR1 LGHNA and CDR2 YSLEER. Germline trimming cut 0 bases from V and 3 bases from J; bases unmatched to any gene: 19. CDR3 length: 21 residues. The CDR3 is CASSQDPPVGGRTSGFYEQYF. CDR3 coding DNA: TGCGCCAGCAGCCAAGATCCCCCCGTTGGAGGGAGGACTAGCGGGTTCTACGAGCAGTACTTC.

The V gene is TRBV4-1, the J gene TRBJ1-2, with unresolved D. The CDR3 consists of 16 residues. Germline V gives CDR1 MGHRA, CDR2 YSYEKL. Trimming took off 1 base at V and 7 bases at J, with 19 bases between the two ends. This CDR3 reads CASSQGMVEAGAGYTF. DNA for the CDR3: TGCGCCAGCAGCCAAGGGATGGTTGAGGCTGGAGCTGGCTACACCTTC.

The chain couples TRBV11-2 to TRBJ1-5; no reliable D call. CDR1 and CDR2 (germline): SGHAT, FQNNGV. The ends were cut back, 1 base at V and 12 bases at J, with 7 bases in the middle. This CDR3 spans 11 amino acids. The CDR3 DNA reads as TGTGCCAGCAGCTTAGTTTCGGTCCAGCATTTT. This encodes CASSLVSVQHF.

There are a few counts of this clone. The genes are TRBV27 and TRBJ1-2; maybe TRBD1 (6 bases). This CDR3 has 14 amino acids. The germline V gene has CDR1 MNHEY and CDR2 SMNVEV (reference sequence). Between the trimmed V and J ends, which lost 8 bases and 4 bases, there was a span of 17 bases. The CDR3 protein is CASRSGDAIYGYTF. The CDR3 DNA reads as TGTGCCAGCCGCTCAGGGGACGCTATCTATGGCTACACCTTC.

The V and J genes are TRBV19 and TRBJ2-3; TRBD1 matches 8 bases. The CDR3 spans 14 residues. The J segment lost 6 bases and the V segment lost 4 bases, leaving 6 bases of the junction unmatched. Looked up from germline, CDR1 is LNHDA and CDR2 is SQIVND (reference sequence). The CDR3 region is CASSTQGAWDTQYF. Here the CDR3 DNA reads TGTGCCAGTAGTACGCAGGGGGCGTGGGATACGCAGTATTTT.

The chain is built from TRBV11-3 and TRBJ2-5; 9 positions agree with TRBD2. The CDR3 loop spans 15 amino acids. Germline assignment: CDR1 SGHNT and CDR2 YENEEA. Germline trimming cut 6 bases from V and 3 bases from J; bases unmatched to any gene: 8. DNA for the CDR3: TGTGCCAGCAGAAAAAGGCCTAGCGGGGAAGAGACCCAGTACTTC. Protein product: CASRKRPSGEETQYF.